The source of this TCR beta chain is a study of cytomegalovirus exposure and HLA in healthy donors. The PCR had 60 Vbeta and 13 Jbeta primers. Repertoires were generated with immunoSEQ multiplex PCR, while TCRdb's copy carries only in-frame clones and drops some. Of more than 110,000 clones in the sample, around 79% were seen once. The CDR3 totals 15 residues. The germline gives CDR1 SGHRS, CDR2 YFSETQ. Trimming pared 3 bases from V and 2 bases from J, leaving 14 bases between. The chain employs TRBV5-1 and TRBJ1-1; a possible D gene is TRBD1 (6 bases). Sequencing was done on a sample of PBMCs. The TCR comes from a male donor in good health and CMV-seronegative. The CDR3 loop is CASSSQGGPNTEAFF. CDR3 bases: TGCGCCAGCAGCTCCCAAGGGGGTCCAAACACTGAAGCTTTCTTT.